These T cell receptor beta chains were read from a single sample in a study of cytotoxic CD8 clonotypes in ibrutinib-treated CLL. Assay used: immunoSEQ multiplex PCR; TCRdb lists only in-frame clones, some missing. Among about 300,000 clones listed, around 69% were seen once. The input for sequencing was PBMCs, taken at disease progression, from a patient treated with ibrutinib. The receptors shown here come from a human donor with chronic lymphocytic leukemia. Both conserved end residues are part of each CDR3. The D gene is left open where the match is weak. Clone size is shown for a subset of rows, as once, few, many or a class of expanded clone.

j_gene	v_gene	d_gene	abundance	CDR3nt	CDR3aa
TRBJ1-5	TRBV6-5	.	.	TGTGCCAGCAGTTTGGGGCAGGGTTACGGTCAGCCCCAGCATTTT	CASSLGQGYGQPQHF
TRBJ2-3	TRBV7-9	.	.	TGTGCCAGCAGCTCCCTAATGAGGGACGACACAGATACGCAGTATTTT	CASSSLMRDDTDTQYF
TRBJ2-2	TRBV27	TRBD2	.	TGTGCCAGCAGTCCATTAGCGGGAGTCACCGGGGAGCTGTTTTTT	CASSPLAGVTGELFF
TRBJ2-1	TRBV29-1	TRBD1	few	TGCAGCGTTGAAACGGACAGGGGAGGGAATGAGCAGTTCTTC	CSVETDRGGNEQFF
TRBJ1-5	TRBV2	.	.	TGTGCCAGCGCGCTTCCCCCTCCCGGGGGCTATAGCAATCAGCCCCAGCATTTT	CASALPPPGGYSNQPQHF
TRBJ2-6	TRBV13	.	.	TGTGCCAGCAGCCCCGGACTGGTAGGATTCTCTGGGGCCAACGTCCTGACTTTC	CASSPGLVGFSGANVLTF
TRBJ1-6	TRBV5-1	.	.	TGCGCCAGCAGCCTGGATGGGGGTCAGGGTTCACCCCTCCACTTT	CASSLDGGQGSPLHF
TRBJ2-3	TRBV5-4	.	.	TGTGCCAGCAGCTTGGGGATGCTCCCAGATACGCAGTATTTT	CASSLGMLPDTQYF
TRBJ1-2	TRBV11-3	.	few	TGTGCCAGCAGCCCTTTATCCGCATTCCGGGGGGCGGGCTATGGCTACACCTTC	CASSPLSAFRGAGYGYTF
TRBJ1-4	TRBV11-2	.	few	TGTGCCAGCAGCCCCCGGGGGATGAGTGAAAAACTGTTTTTT	CASSPRGMSEKLFF
TRBJ2-3	TRBV7-9	TRBD2	.	TGTGCCAGCAGCACTAGCGTCCGCCGTGAATATTTT	CASSTSVRREYF
TRBJ2-5	TRBV29-1	.	.	TGCAGCGTTGAAGTCGACACGGGGTTCGAGACCCAGTACTTC	CSVEVDTGFETQYF
TRBJ2-6	TRBV6-1	.	.	TGTGCCAGCAGTGCCCCCGGGCCCTACGGGGCCAACGTCCTGACTTTC	CASSAPGPYGANVLTF
TRBJ2-7	TRBV4-1	TRBD1	.	TGCGCCAGCAGCCCCTCAGGGGGCGCACCGTACGAGCAGTACTTC	CASSPSGGAPYEQYF
TRBJ2-1	TRBV2	.	.	TGTGCCAGCAGTGGAGCGGAACAATGGCGCTCCTACAATGAGCAGTTCTTC	CASSGAEQWRSYNEQFF
TRBJ1-1	TRBV28	.	.	TGTGCCAGCAGTTTATTGCAGGAGAACACTGAAGCTTTCTTT	CASSLLQENTEAFF